The 16 T cell receptor beta chains below were found in one sample sequenced in a study of regulatory T cells in long-lasting Graves disease. Stated time point: newly diagnosed GD, antithyroid drugs for less than 3 months. The authors made the TCR library using RNA they extracted from PBMCs. For TCR beta, libraries came from iRepertoire HTBI primers and Arm-PCR of CDR3 regions. MiXCR, run by TCRdb on the multiplex PCR reads, gives a single entry per CDR3 protein. The sample lists 300,000 to 400,000 distinct CDR3 sequences, over 15% seen once, with roughly 27% in the top ten. These data also featured in a second study, about T cells in Graves' hyperthyroidism and ophthalmopathy.

Here the sequenced sample was peripheral blood mononuclear cells (PBMCs), taken at new diagnosis, from a patient treated with antithyroid drugs. Receptors were obtained from a man aged 35-49 years with Graves disease.

Notes on this clonotype: This may be a read error, as it is one base from a much larger clone. This chain joins TRBV30 and TRBJ2-3, with D perhaps TRBD1 or TRBD2 (6 bases each). This CDR3 comprises 14 residues. The germline V gene encodes CDR1 GTSNPN and CDR2 SVGIG (reference sequence). The CDR3 DNA reads TGTACCTGGAGTGCAGGAGGGGGGTCGGATACGCAGTATTTT. Encoded protein: CTWSAGGGSDTQYF.

This clonotype was recorded at least ten times. The chain is built from TRBV30 and TRBJ1-5; the match to TRBD1 covers 8 bases. V shed 3 bases and J 6 bases; nucleotides not matched to a gene: 7. This CDR3 spans 14 amino acids. Germline V gene data show CDR1 as GTSNPN and CDR2 as SVGIG (reference sequence). The CDR3 protein is CAWSQGARSQPQHF. In nucleotides, the CDR3 is TGTGCCTGGAGCCAGGGGGCGCGTAGTCAGCCCCAGCATTTT. Drawing the rest from reference TRBV30 and TRBJ1-5, the complete variable domain is SQTIHQWPATLVQPVGSPLSLECTVEGTSNPNLYWYRQAAGRGLQLLFYSVGIGQISSEVPQNLSASRPQDRQFILSSKKLLLSDSGFYLCAWSQGARSQPQHFGDGTRLSIL.

In this sample, this clonotype turned up many times. The CDR3 sequence is CAWSDKKTGNYGYTF. The CDR3 coding sequence is TGTGCCTGGAGTGACAAAAAGACAGGGAACTATGGCTACACCTTC. This chain joins TRBV30 and TRBJ1-2; 7 positions agree with TRBD1. Germline values: CDR1 GTSNPN, CDR2 SVGIG (reference sequence). The CDR3 runs 15 residues. Losses at the gene ends were 1 base for V and 2 bases for J; bases not matched to a gene: 7.

This clonotype was recorded at least ten times. The chain combines TRBV20-1 with TRBJ2-1, with 9 bases fitting TRBD2. V was clipped by 0 bases and J by 10 bases; unmatched bases: 7. The CDR3 contains 14 residues. Germline V gives CDR1 DFQATT, CDR2 SNEGSKA (reference sequence). The DNA of the CDR3 is TGCAGTGCTAGAGATTGGGCTAGCGGGACGGAGCAGTTCTTC. It translates to CSARDWASGTEQFF.

This clonotype was recorded many times. J is TRBJ2-3 and V is TRBV28; D remains unclear. Per germline, CDR1 MDHEN and CDR2 SYDVKM. CDR3 length equals 17 residues. The ends were cut back, 3 bases at V and 5 bases at J, with 21 bases in the middle. The chain's CDR3 is CASSLTPEEANGDTQYF. The CDR3 DNA follows: TGTGCCAGCAGTTTGACTCCCGAGGAAGCCAACGGAGATACGCAGTATTTT. The variable domain in full, completed from reference TRBV28 and TRBJ2-3, reads DVKVTQSSRYLVKRTGEKVFLECVQDMDHENMFWYRQDPGLGLRLIYFSYDVKMKEKGDIPEGYSVSREKKERFSLILESASTNQTSMYLCASSLTPEEANGDTQYFGPGTRLTVL.

The sample holds a few counts of this clonotype. J is TRBJ2-3 and V is TRBV6-2 or TRBV6-3; TRBD2 aligns across 8 bases. V lost 4 bases to trimming and J lost 4 bases; unmatched junction nucleotides: 16. This CDR3 has 18 amino acids. CDR1 is MNHEY, CDR2 SVGEGT, per germline. The CDR3 loop reads CASSSPRAGGGGADTQYF. As DNA, the CDR3 is TGTGCCAGCAGTTCCCCACGGGCGGGGGGCGGAGGTGCAGATACGCAGTATTTT.

The V gene is TRBV7-2, the J gene TRBJ2-1; no firm D call. Deletions cut 1 base from V and 2 bases from J, with 15 bases between. CDR3 size: 17 residues. Germline V CDR1 and CDR2: SGHTA, FQGNSA. The CDR3 DNA reads as TGTGCCAGCAGCTTAGAGGCAGAACCCATACCCTACAATGAGCAGTTCTTC. It codes for CASSLEAEPIPYNEQFF.

The chain has TRBV29-1 and TRBJ2-7; the D gene is possibly TRBD1 (5 bases). Deletions cut 5 bases from V and 0 bases from J, with 11 bases between. This CDR3 is built from 13 residues. The germline gives CDR1 SQVTM, CDR2 ANQGSEA. CDR3 DNA: TGCAGCGTTAGGACACAATCCTCCTACGAGCAGTACTTC. It is translated as CSVRTQSSYEQYF.

Many counts were recorded for this clonotype. The chain recombines TRBV20-1 with TRBJ2-2; 7 bases match TRBD1. Per germline, CDR1 DFQATT and CDR2 SNEGSKA (reference sequence). The CDR3 runs to 13 residues. The V segment lost 4 bases and the J segment 7 bases; nucleotides outside the gene matches: 6. This chain's CDR3 is CSAIDRVNGELFF. CDR3 sequence (DNA): TGCAGTGCTATAGACAGGGTCAACGGGGAGCTGTTTTTT.

This clonotype was seen at least ten times. Here the CDR3 DNA reads TGTGCCAGCAGTCGCAGAGGGGGCCTCACAGATACGCAGTATTTT. Translation gives CASSRRGGLTDTQYF. The V call is TRBV7-7, the J call TRBJ2-3; 7 nucleotides align to TRBD1. The CDR3 is made up of 15 amino acids. Germline values: CDR1 SSHAT, CDR2 FNYEAQ (reference sequence). V lost 6 bases and J lost 2; bases outside the gene matches: 8.

This clonotype was counted at least ten times. V gene TRBV3-1 combines with J gene TRBJ2-7, with D unclear. Deletions cut 0 bases from V and 6 bases from J, with 6 bases between. CDR3 length: 12 amino acids. Germline V gene sequence: CDR1 LGHDT, CDR2 YNNKEL (reference sequence). Here the CDR3 reads CASSQDGPEQYF. As DNA, the CDR3 is TGTGCCAGCAGCCAAGACGGGCCCGAGCAGTACTTC.

This clonotype occurred many times. The rearrangement joins TRBV20-1 to TRBJ2-5; tentatively, D is TRBD1 (5 bases). Germline V lookup: CDR1 DFQATT, CDR2 SNEGSKA (reference sequence). CDR3 size: 14 residues. With 0 bases removed from V and 3 bases from J, the gap between germline ends came to 11 bases. The CDR3 DNA reads as TGCAGTGCTAGAGATCCCCAAGGGGAAGAGACCCAGTACTTC. It is translated as CSARDPQGEETQYF.

At least ten counts were recorded for this clonotype. V and J are TRBV29-1 and TRBJ2-7; a possible D gene is TRBD1 (6 bases). The germline V and J ends were trimmed by 1 base and 3 bases, with 7 bases remaining between them. Germline V gene data show CDR1 as SQVTM and CDR2 as ANQGSEA. The CDR3 has 12 residues. CDR3 amino acids: CSVEVQGYEQYF. The DNA of the CDR3 is TGCAGCGTTGAAGTACAGGGCTACGAGCAGTACTTC.

The gene calls are TRBV24-1 and TRBJ2-3, with 9 bases lining up with TRBD2. With V trimmed by 10 bases and J by 3 bases, 10 bases remained unmatched. Germline-derived CDR1 and CDR2 are KGHDR and SFDVKD. The length of the CDR3 is 15 residues. The CDR3 DNA sequence: TGTGCCACGGCTGGCGGGGGGGCTGAGACAGATACGCAGTATTTT. Protein sequence: CATAGGGAETDTQYF.

In its sample, this clonotype was seen a few times. The chain recombines TRBV15 with TRBJ2-1; 11 positions agree with TRBD2. CDR3 length: 15 amino acids. CDR1 and CDR2 from the germline V gene are LNHNV and YYDKDF (reference sequence). The V gene end was trimmed by 4 bases and the J gene end by 10 bases; junction bases not matched to a gene: 9. In nucleotides, the CDR3 is TGTGCCACCAGCACCGGGACTAGCGGTGGTAGGGAGCAGTTCTTC. It is translated as CATSTGTSGGREQFF. Variable domain in full (rest from reference TRBV15 and TRBJ2-1): DAMVIQNPRYQVTQFGKPVTLSCSQTLNHNVMYWYQQKSSQAPKLLFHYYDKDFNNEADTPDNFQSRRPNTSFCFLDIRSPGLGDTAMYLCATSTGTSGGREQFFGPGTRLTVL.

A remark on this clonotype: Since a much larger clone is just one base distant, this may be a read error. The genes are TRBV11-2 and TRBJ2-7; TRBD1 matches at 7 bases. V shed 5 bases, J shed 7 bases, and the junction held 14 bases outside the gene matches. The germline CDR1 and CDR2 sequences are SGHAT and FQNNGV. This CDR3 comprises 15 residues. As DNA, the CDR3 is TGTGCCAGCAGCGAAAACAGGGGCTCCTACAATGAGCAGTACTTC. Its translation is CASSENRGSYNEQYF.